This passage covers 8 T cell receptor beta chains from one sample sequenced in a study of T cell repertoires in cytomegalovirus infection. TCRdb ran MiXCR on the reads and lists one entry per CDR3 protein. The sample includes approximately 490,000 distinct CDR3 sequences, over 9% seen only once; the top ten take about 10%. The specimen was PBMCs. The source is a human donor in good health (CMV status not recorded). Some clones in this sample may be carry-over from other donors' samples.

This clonotype was observed at least ten times. The V call is TRBV7-9, the J call TRBJ1-2; possibly TRBD1 for D (5 bases). V was shortened by 4 bases and J by 3 bases, with 9 bases between the two germline ends. Germline V gene lookup returns CDR1 SEHNR and CDR2 FQNEAQ (reference sequence). The CDR3 has 13 residues. Here the CDR3 reads CASSSWDDYGYTF. The CDR3 DNA sequence: TGTGCCAGCAGCTCCTGGGACGACTATGGCTACACCTTC.

Ten or more counts support this clonotype. The chain uses TRBV5-1 and TRBJ2-7, with 11 positions matching TRBD1. The V gene's germline CDR1 is SGHRS and CDR2 YFSETQ. The CDR3 totals 14 residues. The junction had 7 bases not matched to a gene; V was cut back by 5 bases and J by 6 bases. CDR3 coding DNA: TGCGCCAGCAGGACCGGGACAGGGGGAGCCGAGCAGTACTTC. Translation gives CASRTGTGGAEQYF.

The chain employs TRBV5-4 and TRBJ1-4; D uncertain. The CDR3 has 13 amino acids. Trimming cost V 6 bases and J 0 bases, with 6 bases left between them. The germline gives CDR1 SGHNT, CDR2 YYREEE (reference sequence). CDR3 region: CASKVATNEKLFF. The CDR3 DNA sequence: TGTGCCAGCAAAGTCGCAACTAATGAAAAACTGTTTTTT.

This clonotype was counted between two and nine times. The rearrangement links TRBV27 to TRBJ1-2; D ambiguous. Germline values: CDR1 MNHEY, CDR2 SMNVEV (reference sequence). The CDR3 consists of 16 residues. V was trimmed by 4 bases and J by 3 bases, leaving 18 bases between them. In nucleotides, the CDR3 is TGTGCCAGCAGTTCGACAATGTCATCCTCGGACTATGGCTACACCTTC. It yields the protein CASSSTMSSSDYGYTF.

This clonotype appeared a few times. The chain uses TRBV20-1 and TRBJ2-7; possible D gene TRBD2, 6 bases. The V gene's germline CDR1 is DFQATT and CDR2 SNEGSKA (reference sequence). The CDR3 runs to 18 residues. Trimming stripped 6 bases from V and 4 bases from J, with 31 bases between. As DNA, the CDR3 is TGCAGTGCCCAAGGGACGGCAACGGGACTGGCAACTGGATACGAGCAGTACTTC. This gives the protein CSAQGTATGLATGYEQYF.

This rearrangement joins TRBV4-1 to TRBJ1-2; D is ambiguous. V was clipped by 1 base and J by 4 bases, with 13 bases between them. Germline V gene data show CDR1 as MGHRA and CDR2 as YSYEKL. The CDR3 runs 15 residues. The CDR3 DNA is TGCGCCAGCAGCCAAGGGCGGGGATCCTCCTATGGCTACACCTTC. Amino acid sequence: CASSQGRGSSYGYTF.

This clonotype was detected many times. The gene calls are TRBV4-1 and TRBJ1-2, with TRBD1 matching over 7 bases. This CDR3 is 15 amino acids long. Germline trimming cut 4 bases from V and 6 bases from J; bases unmatched to any gene: 11. Germline lookup yields CDR1 MGHRA and CDR2 YSYEKL. The CDR3 region has the DNA TGCGCCAGCAGCCCCCAGCGAAGGGGGCAGGATGGCTACACCTTC. Translated, it gives CASSPQRRGQDGYTF.

This clonotype has only a few counts. The chain is built from TRBV15 and TRBJ2-3; maybe TRBD1 (5 bases). The V end was cut by 9 bases, the J end by 0 bases, with 19 bases between. CDR1 LNHNV and CDR2 YYDKDF come from the germline V gene (reference sequence). The CDR3 loop spans 16 amino acids. The CDR3 sequence is CATALYVGPSTDTQYF. The CDR3 DNA reads as TGTGCCACAGCATTATATGTGGGGCCAAGCACAGATACGCAGTATTTT.